Below are 25 T cell receptor beta chains sequenced from a single sample in a study of early T cells in non-severe SARS-CoV-2 infection. One entry per CDR3 protein results from TCRdb running MiXCR on the 5' RACE reads. The table includes tens of thousands of distinct CDR3 sequences, around an eighth detected once. The sample consisted of whole blood. These receptors originate from an adult who was a healthcare worker with PCR-confirmed SARS-CoV-2 infection or an uninfected control (not recorded which).

The sample holds many counts of this clonotype. The rearrangement joins TRBV6-2 or TRBV6-3 to TRBJ2-5, with D unclear. There are 12 residues in the CDR3. Trimming shortened V by 6 bases and J by 2 bases, and 7 bases separated the two germline ends. Germline-derived CDR1 and CDR2 are MNHEY and SVGEGT. The CDR3 DNA follows: TGTGCCAGCAGACCCACTCAAGAGACCCAGTACTTC. Protein product: CASRPTQETQYF.

Ten or more counts support this clonotype. The chain carries TRBV10-2 and TRBJ2-5; no clear D. Between the trimmed V and J ends, which lost 7 bases and 1 base, there was a span of 10 bases. Per germline, CDR1 WSHSY and CDR2 SAAADI. The CDR3 loop spans 13 amino acids. The CDR3 bases are TGCGCCAGCACCGGCGCCTCCCAAGAGACCCAGTACTTC. Protein product: CASTGASQETQYF.

This sequence joins TRBV29-1 and TRBJ2-7; tentatively, D is TRBD2 (5 bases). With 8 bases removed from V and 6 bases from J, the gap between germline ends came to 11 bases. The CDR3 contains 10 residues. CDR1 and CDR2 (germline): SQVTM, ANQGSEA. The CDR3 region has the DNA TGCAGCCCCAAAGGGAGCGAGCAGTACTTC. It encodes CSPKGSEQYF.

This clonotype has only one observation. The chain couples TRBV14 to TRBJ2-6; no definite D call. This CDR3 is built from 15 residues. From germline, CDR1 is SGHDN and CDR2 FVKESK. V dropped 4 bases and J dropped 0 bases, with 7 bases sitting between them. CDR3 sequence: CASSPRRSGANVLTF. Written as DNA, the CDR3 is TGTGCCAGCAGCCCCCGGCGCTCTGGGGCCAACGTCCTGACTTTC.

This clonotype was seen many times. CDR3 nucleotide sequence: TGTGCCAGCAGTTACTCGGGTCGTACTGAAGCTTTCTTT. It encodes CASSYSGRTEAFF. V usage is TRBV6-5 and J usage is TRBJ1-1; D is unclear. The CDR3 has 13 residues. The germline gives CDR1 MNHEY, CDR2 SVGAGI. V gave up 0 bases and J gave up 5 bases, with 7 bases separating them.

The table lists this clonotype with many counts. The rearrangement joins TRBV9 to TRBJ1-1, with D possibly matching TRBD1 (5 bases). CDR3 length equals 14 residues. Germline CDR1 reads SGDLS; CDR2 reads YYNGEE. The V end was cut by 4 bases, the J end by 4 bases, with 14 bases between. The CDR3 DNA reads as TGTGCCAGCAGCCCAACGGGGGTCGGCACTGAAGCTTTCTTT. Its translation: CASSPTGVGTEAFF.

This chain joins TRBV28 and TRBJ2-7, with 8 bases identical to TRBD2. Germline V CDR1 and CDR2: MDHEN, SYDVKM. The CDR3 consists of 14 residues. Trimming took 4 bases from V and 6 from J; bases not matched to a gene: 8. CDR3: CASSSGLAEGEQYF. The CDR3 DNA sequence: TGTGCCAGCAGTTCCGGACTAGCTGAGGGCGAGCAGTACTTC.

Ten or more counts support this clonotype. The chain couples TRBV30 to TRBJ2-3; the match to TRBD2 covers 8 bases. Trimming cost V 4 bases and J 4 bases; bases outside gene matches: 7. CDR3 length: 14 residues. The germline CDR1 and CDR2 sequences are GTSNPN and SVGIG (reference sequence). CDR3 amino acids: CAWTPGGPSDTQYF. In DNA, the CDR3 is TGTGCCTGGACTCCGGGGGGGCCCTCAGATACGCAGTATTTT. The full variable domain, rest sourced from reference TRBV30 and TRBJ2-3, is SQTIHQWPATLVQPVGSPLSLECTVEGTSNPNLYWYRQAAGRGLQLLFYSVGIGQISSEVPQNLSASRPQDRQFILSSKKLLLSDSGFYLCAWTPGGPSDTQYFGPGTRLTVL.

V usage is TRBV9 and J usage is TRBJ2-2, with D perhaps matching TRBD1 (6 bases). The CDR3 has 16 residues. CDR1 is SGDLS, CDR2 YYNGEE, per germline. The ends were cut back, 8 bases at V and 1 base at J, with 18 bases in the middle. The CDR3 bases are TGTGCCAGTACCAAAAGTCCGGGACAGAACACCGGGGAGCTGTTTTTT. Its translation is CASTKSPGQNTGELFF.

There are a few counts of this clonotype. The chain has TRBV20-1 and TRBJ1-6; 7 bases fit TRBD1. Per the germline V gene, CDR1 is DFQATT and CDR2 is SNEGSKA (reference sequence). This CDR3 is built from 16 residues. The V segment lost 2 bases and the J segment 9 bases; nucleotides outside the gene matches: 13. The CDR3 nucleotides read TGCAGTGCTAGAAGGGACAGCAACATAGGGACTTCACCCCTCCACTTT. Translated: CSARRDSNIGTSPLHF.

This clonotype came up a few times. This probably arose from a read error, given a far larger clone one base away. The chain couples TRBV7-8 to TRBJ2-5; D gene unclear. V shed 5 bases and J shed 1 base, with 2 bases lying between them. There are 11 residues in the CDR3. Looked up from germline, CDR1 is SGHVS and CDR2 is FQNEAQ. The CDR3 nucleotides are TGTGCCAGCAGCCTCCAAGAGACCCAGTACTTC. This sequence encodes CASSLQETQYF.

This clonotype was seen a few times. The CDR3 reads CASSFQSGQPQHF. The CDR3 DNA is TGCGCCAGCAGCTTCCAGTCGGGTCAGCCCCAGCATTTT. The V gene is TRBV5-1, the J gene TRBJ1-5; no definite D call. With 2 bases removed from V and 6 bases from J, the gap between germline ends came to 9 bases. This CDR3 region has 13 residues. Per the germline V gene, CDR1 is SGHRS and CDR2 is YFSETQ.

The table lists this clonotype with many counts. V and J are TRBV24-1 and TRBJ1-1; 8 positions match TRBD1. Germline trimming cut 10 bases from V and 2 bases from J; bases unmatched to any gene: 5. The CDR3 extends over 13 amino acids. CDR1 is KGHDR, CDR2 SFDVKD, per germline. The CDR3 coding sequence is TGTGCCACAGGGACAGGACGAAACACTGAAGCTTTCTTT. Translated, it gives CATGTGRNTEAFF.

This clonotype was seen a handful of times. V gene TRBV20-1 combines with J gene TRBJ2-2; 12 bases are a match to TRBD1. CDR3 length equals 16 residues. Trimming removed 6 bases from V and 4 bases from J; junction bases left unmatched: 9. Germline assignment: CDR1 DFQATT and CDR2 SNEGSKA (reference sequence). The CDR3 loop reads CSATNPGQGATGELFF. CDR3 sequence (DNA): TGCAGTGCCACCAACCCGGGACAGGGGGCCACCGGGGAGCTGTTTTTT.

Notes on this clonotype: A much larger clone lies one base from this, so it may be a read error. This chain joins TRBV5-6 and TRBJ2-7, with 7 nucleotides matching TRBD2. Germline V gene data show CDR1 as SGHDT and CDR2 as YYEEEE. CDR3 length equals 13 residues. V lost 5 bases to trimming and J lost 2 bases; unmatched junction nucleotides: 4. The CDR3 region has the DNA TGTGCCAGCAGGAGGGGACTACCCTACGAGCAGTACTTC. This encodes CASRRGLPYEQYF.

Ten or more counts support this clonotype. The chain carries TRBV10-3 and TRBJ2-2, with D uncertain. Germline CDR1 and CDR2: ENHRY and SYGVKD. V was pared by 2 bases and J by 9 bases, with 7 bases between. There are 12 residues in the CDR3. DNA for the CDR3: TGTGCCATCAGTGAGCCTCAGCGGGAGCTGTTTTTT. As protein: CAISEPQRELFF.

This clonotype was observed at least ten times. The chain combines TRBV7-9 with TRBJ2-5; 16 bases are shared with TRBD2. Germline V gives CDR1 SEHNR, CDR2 FQNEAQ (reference sequence). CDR3 length: 19 residues. The junction had 13 bases not matched to a gene; V was cut back by 6 bases and J by 3 bases. The CDR3 loop reads CASRSSVGLAGGSKETQYF. The CDR3, as DNA: TGTGCCAGCAGGTCCAGCGTGGGACTAGCGGGAGGGTCGAAAGAGACCCAGTACTTC.

This clonotype was detected many times. CDR3 DNA: TGTGCCAGCAGTTACGAGGATGGAGAGACCCAGTACTTC. It encodes CASSYEDGETQYF. This chain uses TRBV6-6 with TRBJ2-5; no reliable D call. The V end was cut by 2 bases, the J end by 4 bases, with 8 bases between. Germline CDR1 reads MNHNY; CDR2 reads SVGAGI (reference sequence). The CDR3 totals 13 residues.

This clonotype was seen many times. The rearrangement links TRBV6-6 to TRBJ2-3, with D unresolved. Germline V gives CDR1 MNHNY, CDR2 SVGAGI (reference sequence). Trimming shortened V by 0 bases and J by 2 bases, and 9 bases separated the two germline ends. The CDR3 totals 15 residues. The CDR3 bases are TGTGCCAGCAGTTACTCGGCTCGGATCACAGATACGCAGTATTTT. This gives the protein CASSYSARITDTQYF.

At least ten counts were recorded for this clonotype. The V and J genes are TRBV3-1 and TRBJ2-5; D may be TRBD1 or TRBD2 (5 bases each). The CDR3 loop spans 16 amino acids. Germline V gives CDR1 LGHDT, CDR2 YNNKEL (reference sequence). Trimming took off 4 bases at V and 1 base at J, with 16 bases between the two ends. Here the CDR3 DNA reads TGTGCCAGCAGCCCCACTCTCCGGGACCTCCAAGAGACCCAGTACTTC. The encoded protein is CASSPTLRDLQETQYF.

The chain uses TRBV6-2 or TRBV6-3 and TRBJ1-1, with D hard to call. Trimming pared 6 bases from V and 1 base from J, leaving 9 bases between. Germline values: CDR1 MNHEY, CDR2 SVGEGT. The CDR3 has 13 residues. As DNA, the CDR3 is TGTGCCAGCAGCAAGAGGGAGAACACTGAAGCTTTCTTT. Translation: CASSKRENTEAFF.

This clonotype was detected ten times or more. The V and J genes are TRBV28 and TRBJ2-1; D remains ambiguous. Deletions cut 8 bases from V and 0 bases from J, with 11 bases between. The CDR3 has 14 residues. CDR1 is MDHEN and CDR2 is SYDVKM in the germline V gene. The CDR3 protein is CASGLRSSYNEQFF. The DNA of the CDR3 is TGTGCCAGCGGCCTCCGGAGCTCCTACAATGAGCAGTTCTTC.

This clonotype was found many times. The chain recombines TRBV10-3 with TRBJ1-5, with D unclear. V was pared by 2 bases and J by 6 bases, with 14 bases between. The CDR3 contains 15 residues. Germline loops: CDR1 ENHRY, CDR2 SYGVKD. CDR3 residues: CAISEAEEGGQPQHF. The CDR3 region has the DNA TGTGCCATCAGTGAGGCGGAGGAGGGAGGTCAGCCCCAGCATTTT.

This clonotype occurred many times. The rearrangement joins TRBV5-6 to TRBJ1-5, with D uncertain. V gave up 4 bases and J gave up 3 bases, with 11 bases separating them. CDR1 and CDR2 (germline): SGHDT, YYEEEE. The CDR3 length is 14 residues. Here the CDR3 reads CASSVGYANQPQHF. In nucleotides, the CDR3 is TGTGCCAGCAGCGTAGGTTATGCCAATCAGCCCCAGCATTTT.

This clonotype has ten or more counts. This chain joins TRBV29-1 and TRBJ2-7, with no clear D. Trimming left V 4 bases short and J 6 bases short, with 16 bases between. Looked up from germline, CDR1 is SQVTM and CDR2 is ANQGSEA. This CDR3 region has 13 residues. The CDR3 region has the DNA TGCAGCGTTGTGGCGTCTCCGAGTGGCGAGCAGTACTTC. Its translation is CSVVASPSGEQYF.